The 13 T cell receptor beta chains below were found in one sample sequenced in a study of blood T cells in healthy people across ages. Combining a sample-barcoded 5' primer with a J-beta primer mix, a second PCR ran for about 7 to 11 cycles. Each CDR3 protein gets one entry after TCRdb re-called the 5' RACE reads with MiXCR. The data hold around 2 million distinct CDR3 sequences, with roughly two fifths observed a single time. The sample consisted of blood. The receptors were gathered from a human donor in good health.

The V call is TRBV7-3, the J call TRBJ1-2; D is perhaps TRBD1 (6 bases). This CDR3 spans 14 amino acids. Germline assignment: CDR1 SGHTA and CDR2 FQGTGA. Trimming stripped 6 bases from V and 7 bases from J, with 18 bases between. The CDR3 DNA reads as TGTGCCAGCAGAAGGGGCAGGGGAGTAGGTGGCTACACCTTC. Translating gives CASRRGRGVGGYTF.

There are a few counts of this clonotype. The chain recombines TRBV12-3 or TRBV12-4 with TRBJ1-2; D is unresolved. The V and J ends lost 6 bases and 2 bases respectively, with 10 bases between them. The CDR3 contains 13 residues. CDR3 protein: CASRSLLNYGYTF. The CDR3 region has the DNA TGTGCCAGCAGGTCATTATTGAACTATGGCTACACCTTC.

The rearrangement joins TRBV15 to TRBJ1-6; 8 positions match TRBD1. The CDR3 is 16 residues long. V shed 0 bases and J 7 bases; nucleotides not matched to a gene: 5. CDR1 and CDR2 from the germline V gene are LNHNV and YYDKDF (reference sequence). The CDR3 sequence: CATSRDHAGGNSPLHF. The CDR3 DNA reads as TGTGCCACCAGCAGAGATCACGCAGGGGGCAATTCACCCCTCCACTTT.

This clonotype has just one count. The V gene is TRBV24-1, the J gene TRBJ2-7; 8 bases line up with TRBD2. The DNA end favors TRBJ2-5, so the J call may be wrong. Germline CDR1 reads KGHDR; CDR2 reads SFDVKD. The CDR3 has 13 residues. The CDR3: CATSRTSLETQYF. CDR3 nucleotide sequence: TGTGCCACCAGCCGGACTAGCCTCGAGACCCAGTACTTC.

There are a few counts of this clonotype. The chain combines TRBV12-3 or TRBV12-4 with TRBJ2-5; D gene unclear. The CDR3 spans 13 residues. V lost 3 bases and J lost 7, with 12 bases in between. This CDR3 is CASSFNAFGTQYF. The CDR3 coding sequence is TGTGCCAGCAGTTTTAATGCATTTGGGACCCAGTACTTC.

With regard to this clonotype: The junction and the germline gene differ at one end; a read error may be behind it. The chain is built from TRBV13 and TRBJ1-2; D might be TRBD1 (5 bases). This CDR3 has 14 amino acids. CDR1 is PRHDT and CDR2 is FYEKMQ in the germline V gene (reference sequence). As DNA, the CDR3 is TGTACCAGCAGGCGGGTCAGGGAGGACTATGGCTACACCTTC. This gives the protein CTSRRVREDYGYTF.

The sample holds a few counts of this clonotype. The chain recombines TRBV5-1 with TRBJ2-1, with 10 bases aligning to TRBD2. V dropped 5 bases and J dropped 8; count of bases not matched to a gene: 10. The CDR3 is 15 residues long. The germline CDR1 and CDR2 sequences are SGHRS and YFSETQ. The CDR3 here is CASRSLAGVSDEQFF. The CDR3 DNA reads TGCGCCAGCAGGTCGCTAGCGGGGGTTTCGGATGAGCAGTTCTTC. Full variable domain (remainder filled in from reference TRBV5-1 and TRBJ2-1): KAGVTQTPRYLIKTRGQQVTLSCSPISGHRSVSWYQQTPGQGLQFLFEYFSETQRNKGNFPGRFSGRQFSNSRSEMNVSTLELGDSALYLCASRSLAGVSDEQFFGPGTRLTVL.

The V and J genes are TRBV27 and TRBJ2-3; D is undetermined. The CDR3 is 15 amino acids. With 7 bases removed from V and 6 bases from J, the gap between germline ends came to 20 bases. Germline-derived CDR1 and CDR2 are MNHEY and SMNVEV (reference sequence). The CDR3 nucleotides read TGTGCCAGCACCACCCCTGGGCAGTCTCCGGATACGCAGTATTTT. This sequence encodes CASTTPGQSPDTQYF.

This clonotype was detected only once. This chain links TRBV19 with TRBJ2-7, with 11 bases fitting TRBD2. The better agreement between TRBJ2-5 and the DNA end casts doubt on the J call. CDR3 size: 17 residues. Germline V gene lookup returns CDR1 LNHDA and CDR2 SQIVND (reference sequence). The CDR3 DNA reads TGTGCCAGTAGTCCGATGCCGGGACTAGCGGCCCAAGAGACCCAGTACTTC. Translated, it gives CASSPMPGLAAQETQYF.

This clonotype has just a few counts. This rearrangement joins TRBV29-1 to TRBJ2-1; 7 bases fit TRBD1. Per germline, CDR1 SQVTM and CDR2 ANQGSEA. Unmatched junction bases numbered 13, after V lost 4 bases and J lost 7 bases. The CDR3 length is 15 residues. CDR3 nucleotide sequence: TGCAGCGTTGTACCGCCGGGACAGTCGCCTAATGAGCAGTTCTTC. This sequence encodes CSVVPPGQSPNEQFF.

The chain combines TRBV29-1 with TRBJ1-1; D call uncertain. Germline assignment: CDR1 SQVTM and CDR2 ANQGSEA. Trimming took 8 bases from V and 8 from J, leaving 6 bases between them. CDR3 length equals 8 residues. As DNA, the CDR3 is TGCAGCATTGGAGAAGCTTTCTTT. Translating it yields CSIGEAFF.

The CDR3 reads CASSRGVLVADTQYF. The CDR3 DNA sequence: TGTGCCAGCAGCCGTGGGGTACTAGTTGCAGATACGCAGTATTTT. The rearrangement uses TRBV5-5 and TRBJ2-3; D might be TRBD2 (5 bases). The CDR3 length is 15 residues. Germline V gene lookup returns CDR1 SGHKS and CDR2 YYEKEE (reference sequence). Trimming stripped 4 bases from V and 4 bases from J, with 16 bases between.

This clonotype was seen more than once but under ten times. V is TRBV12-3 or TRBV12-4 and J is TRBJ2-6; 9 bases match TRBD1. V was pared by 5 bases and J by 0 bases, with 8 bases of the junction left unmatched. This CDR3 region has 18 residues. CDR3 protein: CASSRLGQGHSGANVLTF. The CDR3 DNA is TGTGCCAGCAGTCGGCTGGGACAGGGACACTCTGGGGCCAACGTCCTGACTTTC.